The T cell receptor beta chain described here comes from a study of beta chain features in type 1 diabetes. General observations from the study: Among patients with Type 1 diabetes, TCRB CDR3s were moderately but significantly shorter in every one of the four CD4+ subsets. cDNA-based sequencing might over-represent cells highly expressing TCR. Naive, central memory and Treg TCRB repertoires appeared more alike in patients than in healthy donors.

Every isolated RNA sample was fully reverse transcribed, so sequencing captured expressed TCRB transcripts. Generated by immunoSEQ multiplex PCR, the TCRdb table keeps only in-frame clones and is missing some. The repertoire includes a few hundred thousand clones, around 12% of them detected once, and 0.008% to 0.011% sits in the top ten. Concerning this clone: Its antigen remains unknown.

This clonotype originated in a woman aged 18-29 years with type 1 diabetes. Sequencing was carried out using naive CD4+ T cells from blood.

CDR3 DNA: TGTGCCAGCAGCTTGACAGGACCCCAGCAGTACTTC. Translating gives CASSLTGPQQYF. This chain joins TRBV5-6 and TRBJ2-7; D is possibly TRBD1 (5 bases). CDR1 and CDR2 (germline): SGHDT, YYEEEE. V was cut by 1 base and J by 8 bases, with 10 bases left in between. The CDR3 totals 12 residues.